A selection of T cell receptor beta chains follows, all from one sample in a study of shared clonotypes between healthy human individuals. Assay used: immunoSEQ multiplex PCR; TCRdb lists only in-frame clones, some missing. Of 2 million to 3 million clones in the sample, 93% were seen once. What was sequenced was naive CD4+ T cells from PBMCs. The receptors were gathered from a man aged 18-30 years in good health. Some clones in this sample may be carry-over from other donors' samples. Both conserved end residues are part of each CDR3. D genes are given only for firm matches. Clone size is given for some rows only: seen once, a few or many times, or a class if the clone is expanded.

d_call clone_size j_call v_call cdr3_aa cdr3_nt
TRBD2 NA TRBJ2-7 TRBV6-6 CAGIFHWGGRCEQYF TGTGCCGGTATTTTTCACTGGGGCGGGAGGTGCGAGCAGTACTTC
NA NA TRBJ2-2 TRBV2 CASMPTYTGELFF TGTGCCAGCATGCCCACCTACACCGGGGAGCTGTTTTTT
NA once TRBJ2-4 TRBV4-2 CASSQDSPLGGAKNIQYF TGTGCCAGCAGCCAAGATAGCCCGTTGGGCGGAGCCAAAAACATTCAGTACTTC
TRBD1 NA TRBJ1-1 TRBV6-1 CASSFDRGTEAFF TGTGCCAGCAGTTTCGACAGGGGAACTGAAGCTTTCTTT
NA once TRBJ2-1 TRBV11-2 CASSSVRASETKRRNEQFF TGTGCCAGCAGCTCAGTGCGGGCATCTGAAACGAAAAGAAGAAATGAGCAGTTCTTC
NA NA TRBJ2-7 TRBV20-1 CSAPTREQYF TGCAGTGCTCCCACAAGGGAGCAGTACTTC
NA NA TRBJ2-7 TRBV10-3 CAISEGQVYSYEQYF TGTGCCATCAGTGAGGGTCAGGTTTACTCCTACGAGCAGTACTTC
NA once TRBJ2-2 TRBV2 CASSRGSSNTGELFF TGTGCCAGCAGTAGGGGCAGCTCGAACACCGGGGAGCTGTTTTTT
TRBD1 NA TRBJ1-2 TRBV4-2 CASSRGDRENGYTF TGTGCCAGCAGCCGTGGGGACAGGGAAAATGGCTACACCTTC
TRBD2 NA TRBJ2-1 TRBV28 CASSEASGKAYNEQFF TGTGCCAGCAGTGAAGCTAGCGGGAAAGCCTACAATGAGCAGTTCTTC
NA NA TRBJ2-7 TRBV5-1 CASSPNRPQAGYEQYF TGCGCCAGCAGCCCCAACCGTCCTCAAGCAGGATACGAGCAGTACTTC
TRBD2 once TRBJ2-7 TRBV7-7 CASSPGGGLVYEQYF TGTGCCAGCAGCCCTGGGGGGGGTTTGGTCTACGAGCAGTACTTC
NA NA TRBJ2-1 TRBV18 CASSPPSGVSEQFF TGTGCCAGCTCACCACCGTCGGGGGTCAGCGAGCAGTTCTTC
NA NA TRBJ1-1 TRBV28 CASSITDTEAFF TGTGCCAGCAGTATTACCGACACTGAAGCTTTCTTT
NA NA TRBJ2-7 TRBV4-3 CASSLGPQSSYEQYF TGCGCCAGCAGCCTCGGACCCCAGAGCTCCTACGAGCAGTACTTC
NA NA TRBJ2-1 TRBV7-9 CASSFGGTLGNEQFF TGTGCCAGCAGCTTCGGTGGGACACTGGGAAATGAGCAGTTCTTC
TRBD1 once TRBJ1-4 TRBV28 CASSSQGAGEKLFF TGTGCCAGCAGTTCACAGGGGGCGGGGGAAAAACTGTTTTTT
NA NA TRBJ1-4 TRBV27 CASSPFSRLNEKLFF TGTGCCAGCAGTCCATTCAGCCGCCTTAATGAAAAACTGTTTTTT
TRBD1 once TRBJ2-1 TRBV7-9 CASSRVAATGGGEQFF TGTGCCAGCAGCAGAGTGGCGGCAACAGGGGGTGGTGAGCAGTTCTTC
TRBD1 NA TRBJ1-2 TRBV5-1 CASSQGQGSINYGYTF TGCGCCAGCAGCCAGGGACAGGGCTCGATTAACTATGGCTACACCTTC
TRBD2 NA TRBJ2-1 TRBV28 CASSPPGLAGVYNEQFF TGTGCCAGCAGTCCACCTGGGCTAGCGGGTGTATACAATGAGCAGTTCTTC
NA NA TRBJ2-5 TRBV7-8 CASSLGGPSAGTQYF TGTGCCAGCAGCTTAGGGGGGCCCAGCGCCGGGACCCAGTACTTC